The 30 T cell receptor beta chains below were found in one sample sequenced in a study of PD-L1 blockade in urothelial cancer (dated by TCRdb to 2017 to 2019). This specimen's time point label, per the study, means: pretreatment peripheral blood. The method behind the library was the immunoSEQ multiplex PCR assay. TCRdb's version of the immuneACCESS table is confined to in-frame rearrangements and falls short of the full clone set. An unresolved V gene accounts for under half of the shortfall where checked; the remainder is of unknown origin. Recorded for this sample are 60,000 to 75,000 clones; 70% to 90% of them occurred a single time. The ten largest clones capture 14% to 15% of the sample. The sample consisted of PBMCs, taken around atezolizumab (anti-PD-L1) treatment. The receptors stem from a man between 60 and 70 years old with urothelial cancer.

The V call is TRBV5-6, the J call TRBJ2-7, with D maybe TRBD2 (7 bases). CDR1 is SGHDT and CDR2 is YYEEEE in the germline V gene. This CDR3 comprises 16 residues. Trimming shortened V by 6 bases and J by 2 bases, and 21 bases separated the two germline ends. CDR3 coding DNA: TGTGCCAGCACCATTTGGGGGGGACAAGGCGCCTACGAGCAGTACTTC. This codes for CASTIWGGQGAYEQYF.

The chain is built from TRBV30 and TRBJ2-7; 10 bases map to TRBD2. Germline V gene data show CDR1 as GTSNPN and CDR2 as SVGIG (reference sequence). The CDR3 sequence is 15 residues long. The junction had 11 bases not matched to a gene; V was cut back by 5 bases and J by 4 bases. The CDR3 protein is CAWAHKLAGRYEQYF. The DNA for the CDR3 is TGTGCCTGGGCCCATAAACTAGCGGGGCGATACGAGCAGTACTTC.

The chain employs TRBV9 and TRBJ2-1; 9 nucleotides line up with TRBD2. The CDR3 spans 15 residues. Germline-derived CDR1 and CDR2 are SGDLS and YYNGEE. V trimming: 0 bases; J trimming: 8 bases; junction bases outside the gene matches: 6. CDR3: CASSVAPSGVDEQFF. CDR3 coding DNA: TGTGCCAGCAGCGTAGCTCCTAGCGGGGTGGATGAGCAGTTCTTC.

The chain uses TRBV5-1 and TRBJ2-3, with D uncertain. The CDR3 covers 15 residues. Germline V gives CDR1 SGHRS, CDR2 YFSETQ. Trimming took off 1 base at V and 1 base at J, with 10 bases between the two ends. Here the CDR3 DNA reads TGCGCCAGCAGCTTGACTTCATCGCGCACAGATACGCAGTATTTT. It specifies CASSLTSSRTDTQYF.

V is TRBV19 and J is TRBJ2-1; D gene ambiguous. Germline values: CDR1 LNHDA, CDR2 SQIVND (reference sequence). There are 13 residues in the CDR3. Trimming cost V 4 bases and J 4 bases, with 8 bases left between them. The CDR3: CASSNGIYNEQFF. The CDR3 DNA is TGTGCCAGTAGTAACGGTATATACAATGAGCAGTTCTTC.

The CDR3 reads CASSSSGSTEAFF. CDR3 nucleotide sequence: TGTGCCAGCAGCTCTTCAGGATCCACTGAAGCTTTCTTT. The chain recombines TRBV7-9 with TRBJ1-1; D call uncertain. V was trimmed by 4 bases and J by 4 bases, leaving 10 bases between them. The CDR3 length is 13 residues. Germline V gives CDR1 SEHNR, CDR2 FQNEAQ (reference sequence).

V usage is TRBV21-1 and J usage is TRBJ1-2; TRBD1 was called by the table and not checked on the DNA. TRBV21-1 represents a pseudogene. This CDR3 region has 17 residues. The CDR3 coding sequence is TGTGCCAGCAGCAAAGGATCTCGGGACAGGGGGATTGATGGCTACACCTTC. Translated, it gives CASSKGSRDRGIDGYTF.

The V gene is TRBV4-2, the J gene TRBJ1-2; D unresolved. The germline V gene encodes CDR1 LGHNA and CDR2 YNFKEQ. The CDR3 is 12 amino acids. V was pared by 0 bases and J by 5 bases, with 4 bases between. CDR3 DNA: TGTGCCAGCAGCCAAGATGCGTATGGCTACACCTTC. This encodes CASSQDAYGYTF.

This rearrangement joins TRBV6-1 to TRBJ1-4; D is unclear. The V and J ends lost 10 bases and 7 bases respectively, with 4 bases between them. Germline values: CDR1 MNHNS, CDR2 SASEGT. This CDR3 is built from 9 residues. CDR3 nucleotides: TGTGCCAATATTGAAAAACTGTTTTTT. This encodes CANIEKLFF.

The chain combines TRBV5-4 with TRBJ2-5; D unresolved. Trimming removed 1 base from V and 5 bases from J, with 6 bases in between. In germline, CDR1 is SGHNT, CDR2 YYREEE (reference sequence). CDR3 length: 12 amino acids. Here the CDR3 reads CASSLPRETQYF. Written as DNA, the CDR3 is TGTGCCAGCAGCTTGCCCAGGGAGACCCAGTACTTC.

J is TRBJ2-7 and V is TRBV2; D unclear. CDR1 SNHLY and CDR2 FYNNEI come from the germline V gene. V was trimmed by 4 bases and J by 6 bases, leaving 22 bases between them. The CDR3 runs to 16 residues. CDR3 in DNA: TGTGCCAGCAGTGTTTTAGGTCCACGGGTTAGGAGCGAGCAGTACTTC. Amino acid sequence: CASSVLGPRVRSEQYF. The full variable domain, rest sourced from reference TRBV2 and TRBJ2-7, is EPEVTQTPSHQVTQMGQEVILRCVPISNHLYFYWYRQILGQKVEFLVSFYNNEISEKSEIFDDQFSVERPDGSNFTLKIRSTKLEDSAMYFCASSVLGPRVRSEQYFGPGTRLTVT.

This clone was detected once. CDR3 protein: CASSLVAGEIDTQYF. Written as DNA, the CDR3 is TGTGCCAGCAGCTTAGTAGCGGGGGAAATAGATACGCAGTATTTT. This chain connects TRBV7-8 to TRBJ2-3; 9 positions agree with TRBD2. CDR3 length: 15 amino acids. V shed 1 base, J shed 5 bases, and the junction held 4 bases outside the gene matches. The germline gives CDR1 SGHVS, CDR2 FQNEAQ.

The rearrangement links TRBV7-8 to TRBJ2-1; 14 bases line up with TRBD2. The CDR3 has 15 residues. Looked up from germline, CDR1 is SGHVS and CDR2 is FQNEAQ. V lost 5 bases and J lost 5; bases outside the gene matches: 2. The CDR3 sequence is CASSRTSGGNNEQFF. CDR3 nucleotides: TGTGCCAGCAGCCGGACTAGCGGGGGGAACAATGAGCAGTTCTTC.

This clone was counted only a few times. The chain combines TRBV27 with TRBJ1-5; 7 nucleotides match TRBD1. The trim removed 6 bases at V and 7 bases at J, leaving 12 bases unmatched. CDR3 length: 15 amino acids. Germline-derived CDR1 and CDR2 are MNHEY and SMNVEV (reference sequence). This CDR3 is CASSRDSQPGQPQHF. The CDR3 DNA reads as TGTGCCAGCAGCAGGGACAGCCAGCCGGGGCAGCCCCAGCATTTT.

CDR3 sequence (DNA): TGTGCCAGCAGTGAACTCGACAGGGTAAGTACTGAAGCTTTCTTT. This translates into CASSELDRVSTEAFF. The V call is TRBV25-1, the J call TRBJ1-1, with 7 bases fitting TRBD1. Germline V CDR1 and CDR2: MGHDK, SYGVNS. After removal of 2 bases from V and 5 bases from J, the junction contained 8 bases not matched to a gene. The CDR3 is made up of 15 amino acids.

As DNA, the CDR3 is TGCGCCAGCAGCTTCCAGCAGGCCGGTAATTCACCCCTCCACTTT. It translates to CASSFQQAGNSPLHF. The chain joins TRBV5-1 to TRBJ1-6; D gene ambiguous. Germline values: CDR1 SGHRS, CDR2 YFSETQ. CDR3 length equals 15 residues. V lost 2 bases to trimming and J lost 6 bases, with 12 bases between them.

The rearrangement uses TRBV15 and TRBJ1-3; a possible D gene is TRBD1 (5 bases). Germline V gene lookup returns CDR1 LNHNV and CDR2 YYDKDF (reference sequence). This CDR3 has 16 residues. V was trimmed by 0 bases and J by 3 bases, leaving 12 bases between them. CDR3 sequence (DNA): TGTGCCACCAGCAGAGATAAGGGGTCAGGTGGAAACACCATATATTTT. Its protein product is CATSRDKGSGGNTIYF. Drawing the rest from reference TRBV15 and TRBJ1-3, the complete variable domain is DAMVIQNPRYQVTQFGKPVTLSCSQTLNHNVMYWYQQKSSQAPKLLFHYYDKDFNNEADTPDNFQSRRPNTSFCFLDIRSPGLGDTAMYLCATSRDKGSGGNTIYFGEGSWLTVV.

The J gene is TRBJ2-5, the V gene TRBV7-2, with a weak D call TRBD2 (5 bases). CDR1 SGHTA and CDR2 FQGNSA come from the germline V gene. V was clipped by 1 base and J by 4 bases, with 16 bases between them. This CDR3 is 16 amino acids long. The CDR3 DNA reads TGTGCCAGCAGCTTAGTTTCGGTCGGACTGGGAGAGACCCAGTACTTC. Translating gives CASSLVSVGLGETQYF.

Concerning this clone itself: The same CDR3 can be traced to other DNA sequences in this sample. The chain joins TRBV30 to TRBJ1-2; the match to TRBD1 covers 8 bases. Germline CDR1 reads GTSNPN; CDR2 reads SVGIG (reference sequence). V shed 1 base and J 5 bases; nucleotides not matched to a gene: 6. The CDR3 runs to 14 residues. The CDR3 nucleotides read TGTGCCTGGAGTGGGACAGGGCCTGGGTATGGCTACACCTTC. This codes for CAWSGTGPGYGYTF. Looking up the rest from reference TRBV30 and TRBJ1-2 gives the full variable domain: SQTIHQWPATLVQPVGSPLSLECTVEGTSNPNLYWYRQAAGRGLQLLFYSVGIGQISSEVPQNLSASRPQDRQFILSSKKLLLSDSGFYLCAWSGTGPGYGYTFGSGTRLTVV.

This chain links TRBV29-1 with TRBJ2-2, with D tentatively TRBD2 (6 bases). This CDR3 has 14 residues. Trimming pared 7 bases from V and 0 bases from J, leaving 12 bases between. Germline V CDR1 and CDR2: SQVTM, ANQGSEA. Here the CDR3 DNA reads TGCAGCGCTGGGGAGGCCGCGAACACCGGGGAGCTGTTTTTT. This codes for CSAGEAANTGELFF.

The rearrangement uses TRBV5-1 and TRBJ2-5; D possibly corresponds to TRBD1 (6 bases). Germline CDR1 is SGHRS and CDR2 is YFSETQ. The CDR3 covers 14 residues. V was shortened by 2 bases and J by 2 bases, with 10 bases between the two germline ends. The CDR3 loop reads CASSLGQIQETQYF. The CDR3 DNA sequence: TGCGCCAGCAGCTTAGGACAGATACAAGAGACCCAGTACTTC.

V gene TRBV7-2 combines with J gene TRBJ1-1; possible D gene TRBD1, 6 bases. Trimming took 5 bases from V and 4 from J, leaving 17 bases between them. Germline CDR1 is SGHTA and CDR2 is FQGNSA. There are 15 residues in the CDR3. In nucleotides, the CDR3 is TGTGCCAGCAGCCCAGGGACACTAAGAACCACTGAAGCTTTCTTT. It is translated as CASSPGTLRTTEAFF.

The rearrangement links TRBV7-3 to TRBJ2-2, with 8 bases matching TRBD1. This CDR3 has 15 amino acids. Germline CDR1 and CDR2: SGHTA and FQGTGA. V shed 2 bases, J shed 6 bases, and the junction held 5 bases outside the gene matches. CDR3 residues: CASSLYSTGAGELFF. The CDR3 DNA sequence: TGTGCCAGCAGCTTATATTCGACAGGGGCCGGGGAGCTGTTTTTT.

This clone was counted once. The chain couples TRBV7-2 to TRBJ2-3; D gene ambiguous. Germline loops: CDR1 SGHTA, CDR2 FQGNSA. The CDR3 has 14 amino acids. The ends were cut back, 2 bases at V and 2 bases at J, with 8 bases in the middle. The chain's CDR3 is CASSLNSHTDTQYF. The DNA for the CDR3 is TGTGCCAGCAGCTTAAACTCGCACACAGATACGCAGTATTTT.

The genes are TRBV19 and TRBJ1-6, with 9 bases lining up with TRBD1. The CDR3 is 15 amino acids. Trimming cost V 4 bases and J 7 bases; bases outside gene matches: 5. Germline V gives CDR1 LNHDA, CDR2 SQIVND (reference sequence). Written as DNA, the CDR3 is TGTGCCAGTAGTACCGTGGGACAGGGAAATTCACCCCTCCACTTT. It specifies CASSTVGQGNSPLHF.

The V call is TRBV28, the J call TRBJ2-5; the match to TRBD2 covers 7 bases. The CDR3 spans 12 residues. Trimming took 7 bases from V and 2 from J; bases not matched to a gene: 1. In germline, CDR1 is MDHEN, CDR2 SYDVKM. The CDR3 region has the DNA TGTGCCAGCACTAGCGGACAAGAGACCCAGTACTTC. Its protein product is CASTSGQETQYF.

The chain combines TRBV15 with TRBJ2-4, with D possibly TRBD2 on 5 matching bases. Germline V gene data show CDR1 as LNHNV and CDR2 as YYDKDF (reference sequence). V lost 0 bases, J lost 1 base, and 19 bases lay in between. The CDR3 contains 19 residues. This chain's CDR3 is CATSRDFTRARVAKNIQYF. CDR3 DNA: TGTGCCACCAGCAGAGATTTTACCCGGGCGAGGGTGGCCAAAAACATTCAGTACTTC.

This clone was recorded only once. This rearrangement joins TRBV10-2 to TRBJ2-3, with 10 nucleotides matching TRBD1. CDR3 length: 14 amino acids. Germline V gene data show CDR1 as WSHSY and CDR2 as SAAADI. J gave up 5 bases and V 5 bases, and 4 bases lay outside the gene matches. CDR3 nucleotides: TGCGCCAGCAGTCCCGGGACAGGGGTAGATACGCAGTATTTT. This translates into CASSPGTGVDTQYF.

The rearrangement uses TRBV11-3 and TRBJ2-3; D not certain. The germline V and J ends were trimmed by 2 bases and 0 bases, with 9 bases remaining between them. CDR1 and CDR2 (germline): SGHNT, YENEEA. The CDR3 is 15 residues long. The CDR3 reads CASSLTARSTDTQYF. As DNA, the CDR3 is TGTGCCAGCAGCTTAACCGCGCGAAGCACAGATACGCAGTATTTT.

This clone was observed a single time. The CDR3 region is CASTIAGGDYEQYF. CDR3 sequence (DNA): TGTGCCAGCACTATAGCGGGGGGAGACTACGAGCAGTACTTC. This chain links TRBV19 with TRBJ2-7; 10 nucleotides agree with TRBD2. CDR3 length: 14 residues. From germline, CDR1 is LNHDA and CDR2 SQIVND (reference sequence). V lost 9 bases and J lost 3; bases outside the gene matches: 8.